This TCR beta chain originates from a study of blood T cells in healthy people across ages. The second PCR ran about 6 to 12 cycles with a sample-barcoded 5' primer and J-beta primers. TCRdb called the 5' RACE reads again in MiXCR, with one record for every CDR3 protein. The sample contains nearly 800,000 distinct CDR3 sequences, roughly three fifths of which appear only once. Germline loops: CDR1 SGDLS, CDR2 YYNGEE. The V and J ends lost 4 bases and 5 bases respectively, with 15 bases between them. This CDR3 region has 14 residues. V is TRBV9 and J is TRBJ2-5; D is perhaps TRBD1 or TRBD2 (5 bases each). The receptor was isolated from a middle-aged man in good health. Input material: blood. The CDR3 nucleotides read TGTGCCAGCAGCACCCGGGACCAAGGGGAGACCCAGTACTTC. Its protein is CASSTRDQGETQYF.